This T cell receptor (beta chain) was captured by sequencing in a study of CD8 T cells in ankylosing spondylitis. General study results and limits: Disease-associated clones were CD8+ and fairly uncommon in peripheral blood.

TCRdb re-called the 5' RACE reads through MiXCR, storing one row per CDR3 protein. The sample yields hundreds of thousands of distinct CDR3 sequences, approximately 8% seen once. Between the trimmed V and J ends, which lost 3 bases and 3 bases, there was a span of 11 bases. The CDR3 has 14 residues. The germline gives CDR1 SGHTA, CDR2 FQGTGA. This clonotype was recorded many times. Its matching antigen is unknown. The specimen sequenced was blood, either unsorted or a sorted T cell fraction (not recorded which). This TCR was sampled from a female donor with ankylosing spondylitis or in good health (not recorded which). The chain combines TRBV7-3 with TRBJ1-1, with D possibly being TRBD1 (6 bases). The CDR3 region is CASSFTAGDTEAFF. CDR3 nucleotides: TGTGCCAGCAGCTTTACGGCAGGGGACACTGAAGCTTTCTTT.